This TCR beta chain was documented in a study of blood T cells in healthy people across ages. Study-wide points: From one million sequenced T cells, diversity estimates were lower bounds.

The use of a sample-barcoded 5' primer and a J-beta primer mix characterized a second PCR of about 7 to 12 cycles. TCRdb passed the 5' RACE reads through MiXCR, listing each CDR3 protein once. The table lists 1.5 million to 2 million distinct CDR3 sequences, approximately 50% of them singletons. Of note for this clonotype: Its antigen is still unknown.

Germline CDR1 is KGHDR and CDR2 is SFDVKD. V gave up 0 bases and J gave up 0 bases; unmatched junction bases: 2. The length of the CDR3 is 16 residues. Every sample had a minimum of 6 million PBMCs isolated. The sequenced sample was blood. The chain carries TRBV24-1 and TRBJ2-3; 7 bases line up with TRBD2. The source of this sequence is a woman aged 40 to 50 in good health. In DNA form, the CDR3 reads TGTGCCACCAGTGATTTGCCGGGGGGAAGCACAGATACGCAGTATTTT. Its protein product is CATSDLPGGSTDTQYF.